This TCR beta chain was identified in a study of T cell responses to AZD1222 COVID-19 vaccine. Analyses pooled second doses at about 4 or about 12 weeks. Using immunoSEQ multiplex PCR, the repertoire was profiled, and TCRdb retains in-frame clones only, with some absent. Found here are approximately 130,000 clones, 88% of them singletons; the top ten hold 5% to 7%. Study conclusions and caveats: Only after the peak T cell response were repertoires sampled. Nearly half of spike-specific TCRs reportedly go after variant regions that carry no mutations. Donors, mostly white British, included more females; clonal diversity was possibly underestimated.

Notes on this clone: Its matching antigen is unknown.

The V end lost 2 bases, the J end lost 7 bases, and 14 bases lay between the germline ends. CDR1 is LNHDA, CDR2 SQIVND, per germline (reference sequence). CDR3 length: 14 amino acids. The receptor was isolated from an adult who received the AZD1222 COVID-19 vaccine. The sequencing here drew on peripheral blood, taken 28 days after the second AZD1222 dose. The rearrangement uses TRBV19 and TRBJ1-2; no clear D. The CDR3 coding sequence is TGTGCCAGTAGTATATCCTTGGCTTTCCGTGGCTACACCTTC. This encodes CASSISLAFRGYTF. Combining the CDR3 with reference TRBV19 and TRBJ1-2 gives the whole variable domain DGGITQSPKYLFRKEGQNVTLSCEQNLNHDAMYWYRQDPGQGLRLIYYSQIVNDFQKGDIAEGYSVSREKKESFPLTVTSAQKNPTAFYLCASSISLAFRGYTFGSGTRLTVV.